This T cell receptor (beta chain) was documented in a study of blood T cell repertoires in COVID-19. Turning to the study itself: There were acute and convalescent COVID-19 samples, and they came from the United States, Italy and Spain.

Measured with immunoSEQ multiplex PCR; TCRdb has only the in-frame clones, and not every one. Found here are more than 50,000 clones, roughly 85% of them singletons; the top ten hold around 20%. Trimming left V 2 bases short and J 0 bases short, with 12 bases between. Germline V CDR1 and CDR2: SGHRS, YFSETQ. The CDR3 covers 16 residues. The receptor comes from a human donor in a cohort sampled during active COVID-19. This chain connects TRBV5-1 to TRBJ2-4; perhaps TRBD1 as D (5 bases). Sequenced sample: peripheral blood. CDR3 region: CASSFQGGEAKNIQYF. For the CDR3, the DNA is TGCGCCAGCAGCTTTCAGGGTGGGGAAGCCAAAAACATTCAGTACTTC.